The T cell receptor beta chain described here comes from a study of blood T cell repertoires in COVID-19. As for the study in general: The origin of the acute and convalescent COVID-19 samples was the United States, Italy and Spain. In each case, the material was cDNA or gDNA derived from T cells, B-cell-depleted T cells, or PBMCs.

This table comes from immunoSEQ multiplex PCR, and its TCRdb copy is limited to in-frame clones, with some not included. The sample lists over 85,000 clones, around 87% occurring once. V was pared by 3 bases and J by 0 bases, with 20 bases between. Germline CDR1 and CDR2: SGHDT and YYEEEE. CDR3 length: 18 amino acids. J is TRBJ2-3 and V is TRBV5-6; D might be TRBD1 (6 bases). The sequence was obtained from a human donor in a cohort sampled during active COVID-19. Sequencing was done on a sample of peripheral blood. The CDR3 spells CASSSFDRPGYSTDTQYF. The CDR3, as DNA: TGTGCCAGCAGCTCCTTTGACAGGCCGGGGTATAGCACAGATACGCAGTATTTT.